This T cell receptor beta chain was sequenced in a study of blood T cell repertoires in COVID-19. Per the original data handling: Estimation of nucleated cell counts relied on the amplification of reference gene primers. The method was immunoSEQ multiplex PCR; TCRdb's version includes in-frame clones alone and lacks a portion of them. V, J and clone size reflect that table, while D and trimming were determined from the DNA. The profile shows tens of thousands of clones, more than 85% of them singletons. The sample was peripheral blood. This TCR was recovered from a human donor with active COVID-19. The donor label of this sample is uncertain.

CDR3 nucleotide sequence: TGTGCCAGCAGTACGACAGAAAACTATGGCTACACCTTC. This sequence encodes CASSTTENYGYTF. The chain is built from TRBV12-3 or TRBV12-4 and TRBJ1-2; D is perhaps TRBD1 (5 bases). The CDR3 sequence is 13 residues long. V lost 5 bases and J 2 bases, leaving 9 bases between the germline ends.